This T cell receptor beta chain derives from a study of blood T cell repertoires in COVID-19. Study at large: Collection of acute and convalescent COVID-19 samples took place in the United States, Italy and Spain. T cells, B-cell-depleted T cells, or PBMCs supplied cDNA or gDNA.

In the source study's methods: Reference gene primer amplification in the assay estimated nucleated cell counts. TCRdb's copy holds only in-frame clones and misses some; the assay was immunoSEQ multiplex PCR. From that table come the V and J calls and clone size; the DNA was used to work out D and trimming. The repertoire consists of about 230,000 clones, with around 81% occurring once and the leading ten covering less than 5.5%. Specimen: peripheral blood. This sequence was found in a man aged 45-65 years with active or convalescent COVID-19.

DNA for the CDR3: TGTGCCAGCGGTCGGAGCACTGAAGCTTTCTTT. As protein: CASGRSTEAFF. The chain links TRBV12-3 or TRBV12-4 to TRBJ1-1; D is unclear. V was shortened by 8 bases and J by 4 bases, with 8 bases between the two germline ends. This CDR3 comprises 11 residues.